Each of the 27 T cell receptor beta chains below was sequenced from the same sample in a study of T cells in localized non-small cell lung cancer. Clones were sequenced by immunoSEQ multiplex PCR, and TCRdb holds only the in-frame ones, with some missing. The sample carries over 30,000 clones, roughly 78% recorded once. Sequences were derived from peripheral blood, sampled before any cancer treatment. These receptors all come from a male donor at least 60 years old with stage II squamous cell lung carcinoma.

The CDR3 bases are TGTGCCAGCAGCTTGGCCGGGAGCTCCTACAATGAGCAGTTCTTC. The encoded protein is CASSLAGSSYNEQFF. This chain joins TRBV5-5 and TRBJ2-1; a possible D gene is TRBD2 (6 bases). The CDR3 has 15 residues. Trimming removed 0 bases at V and 0 bases at J, with 7 bases between. Germline lookup yields CDR1 SGHKS and CDR2 YYEKEE (reference sequence).

In DNA form, the CDR3 reads TGTGCCAGCAGCGATTCCAGTTTGGGGCCCAACTATGGCTACACCTTC. Amino acid sequence: CASSDSSLGPNYGYTF. This chain uses TRBV25-1 with TRBJ1-2; D is perhaps TRBD1 (5 bases). V lost 6 bases and J lost 2, with 19 bases in between. CDR3 length: 16 residues. Germline CDR1 MGHDK, CDR2 SYGVNS.

This sequence joins TRBV5-1 and TRBJ2-3; D possibly corresponds to TRBD1 (5 bases). Germline V gives CDR1 SGHRS, CDR2 YFSETQ. V lost 2 bases and J 0 bases, leaving 10 bases between the germline ends. This CDR3 is 15 amino acids long. The DNA for the CDR3 is TGCGCCAGCAGCTTCGACAGACCCAGCACAGATACGCAGTATTTT. As protein: CASSFDRPSTDTQYF.

The chain carries TRBV11-3 and TRBJ2-1; D unresolved. Trimming pared 4 bases from V and 9 bases from J, leaving 16 bases between. CDR1 is SGHNT, CDR2 YENEEA, per germline. The CDR3 length is 14 residues. CDR3 coding DNA: TGTGCCAGCAGCTCCAATCGAGGCGGTGCTGAGCAGTTCTTC. Translation: CASSSNRGGAEQFF.

The genes are TRBV18 and TRBJ2-3; 8 nucleotides align to TRBD2. The CDR3 loop spans 16 amino acids. CDR1 is KGHSH and CDR2 is LQKENI in the germline V gene. The V segment lost 3 bases and the J segment 0 bases; nucleotides outside the gene matches: 5. CDR3 DNA sequence: TGTGCCAGCTCACCCGGGAGGGAGCTAAGCACAGATACGCAGTATTTT. Protein: CASSPGRELSTDTQYF.

This clone was recorded once. The chain is built from TRBV19 and TRBJ2-3; D unclear. The length of the CDR3 is 15 residues. Germline assignment: CDR1 LNHDA and CDR2 SQIVND (reference sequence). V shed 3 bases and J shed 2 bases, with 12 bases lying between them. CDR3 residues: CASSIGLGYTDTQYF. CDR3 DNA: TGTGCCAGTAGTATTGGTCTGGGGTACACAGATACGCAGTATTTT. The full variable domain, with the rest looked up from reference TRBV19 and TRBJ2-3, is DGGITQSPKYLFRKEGQNVTLSCEQNLNHDAMYWYRQDPGQGLRLIYYSQIVNDFQKGDIAEGYSVSREKKESFPLTVTSAQKNPTAFYLCASSIGLGYTDTQYFGPGTRLTVL.

The chain recombines TRBV5-8 with TRBJ2-3, with TRBD2 matching over 11 bases. Germline values: CDR1 SGHTS, CDR2 YDEGEE. The CDR3 runs 16 residues. The J segment lost 13 bases and the V segment lost 4 bases, leaving 17 bases of the junction unmatched. This chain's CDR3 is CASSQTIAGGPLREYF. The CDR3 region has the DNA TGTGCCAGCAGCCAGACTATAGCGGGAGGGCCATTGCGGGAGTATTTT.

This clone was counted a single time. This chain links TRBV9 with TRBJ2-2; TRBD1 is a possible D gene (6 bases). The V gene lost 5 bases and the J gene lost 6 bases, with 11 bases spanning the gap. Per germline, CDR1 SGDLS and CDR2 YYNGEE. The CDR3 contains 13 residues. The DNA of the CDR3 is TGTGCCAGCAGTTGGGCAGGGGCCGGGGAGCTGTTTTTT. Translated, it gives CASSWAGAGELFF. Based on the CDR3 plus reference TRBV9 and TRBJ2-2, the full variable domain is DSGVTQTPKHLITATGQRVTLRCSPRSGDLSVYWYQQSLDQGLQFLIQYYNGEERAKGNILERFSAQQFPDLHSELNLSSLELGDSALYFCASSWAGAGELFFGEGSRLTVL.

V is TRBV5-1 and J is TRBJ2-5; TRBD1 matches at 7 bases. Germline assignment: CDR1 SGHRS and CDR2 YFSETQ. There are 16 residues in the CDR3. V dropped 4 bases and J dropped 4; count of bases not matched to a gene: 13. The DNA for the CDR3 is TGCGCCAGCAGCAAAGAGCCGGGTCACAGGGGAGAGACCCAGTACTTC. It yields the protein CASSKEPGHRGETQYF.

This clone appeared a single time. The chain links TRBV27 to TRBJ1-6, with no clear D. Germline V lookup: CDR1 MNHEY, CDR2 SMNVEV (reference sequence). Trimming took off 6 bases at V and 4 bases at J, with 13 bases between the two ends. The CDR3 extends over 15 amino acids. CDR3 amino acids: CASSRTEGYNSPLHF. The CDR3 nucleotides read TGTGCCAGCAGCCGTACAGAGGGTTATAATTCACCCCTCCACTTT.

The table lists this clone with a count of one. The chain has TRBV6-5 and TRBJ2-2; 7 bases align to TRBD1. The CDR3 consists of 15 residues. After removal of 4 bases from V and 5 bases from J, the junction contained 7 bases not matched to a gene. Germline V gene sequence: CDR1 MNHEY, CDR2 SVGAGI. In DNA form, the CDR3 reads TGTGCCAGCAGTTGGGGACAGCTGAATACCGGGGAGCTGTTTTTT. Encoded protein: CASSWGQLNTGELFF.

J is TRBJ2-1 and V is TRBV7-8; D call uncertain. The length of the CDR3 is 15 residues. Germline CDR1 SGHVS, CDR2 FQNEAQ. V shed 5 bases and J shed 5 bases, with 16 bases lying between them. Here the CDR3 DNA reads TGTGCCAGCAGCCTGGGTCTAGAGATTCACAATGAGCAGTTCTTC. Amino acid sequence: CASSLGLEIHNEQFF.

The chain couples TRBV15 to TRBJ2-2; D is ambiguous. The CDR3 sequence is 15 residues long. In germline, CDR1 is LNHNV, CDR2 YYDKDF (reference sequence). Trimming took off 0 bases at V and 4 bases at J, with 9 bases between the two ends. Here the CDR3 reads CATSRDKWGTGELFF. The DNA of the CDR3 is TGTGCCACCAGCAGAGATAAATGGGGCACCGGGGAGCTGTTTTTT. Full variable domain (rest looked up from reference TRBV15 and TRBJ2-2): DAMVIQNPRYQVTQFGKPVTLSCSQTLNHNVMYWYQQKSSQAPKLLFHYYDKDFNNEADTPDNFQSRRPNTSFCFLDIRSPGLGDTAMYLCATSRDKWGTGELFFGEGSRLTVL.

The chain has TRBV10-3 and TRBJ1-1; D is perhaps TRBD1 (5 bases). The CDR3 extends over 12 amino acids. Deletions cut 8 bases from V and 3 bases from J, with 10 bases between. Germline CDR1 is ENHRY and CDR2 is SYGVKD. In DNA form, the CDR3 reads TGTGCCATCGGGGACGGTTACACTGAAGCTTTCTTT. Amino acids: CAIGDGYTEAFF.

The V and J genes are TRBV5-5 and TRBJ1-1; D is undetermined. V was pared by 4 bases and J by 11 bases, with 12 bases between. In germline, CDR1 is SGHKS, CDR2 YYEKEE (reference sequence). This CDR3 region has 11 residues. The CDR3 DNA sequence: TGTGCCAGCAGCCTATTTCAGGACGCTTTCTTT. This encodes CASSLFQDAFF. The whole variable domain, filled in from reference TRBV5-5 and TRBJ1-1, reads DAGVTQSPTHLIKTRGQQVTLRCSPISGHKSVSWYQQVLGQGPQFIFQYYEKEERGRGNFPDRFSARQFPNYSSELNVNALLLGDSALYLCASSLFQDAFFGQGTRLTVV.

The chain employs TRBV2 and TRBJ1-3, with D unclear. The germline V gene encodes CDR1 SNHLY and CDR2 FYNNEI. V was clipped by 6 bases and J by 4 bases, with 4 bases between them. The CDR3 extends over 11 amino acids. Here the CDR3 DNA reads TGTGCCAGCAGGGGCGGAAACACCATATATTTT. It codes for CASRGGNTIYF. The full variable domain, with the rest looked up from reference TRBV2 and TRBJ1-3, is EPEVTQTPSHQVTQMGQEVILRCVPISNHLYFYWYRQILGQKVEFLVSFYNNEISEKSEIFDDQFSVERPDGSNFTLKIRSTKLEDSAMYFCASRGGNTIYFGEGSWLTVV.

Remarks on this clone: Different DNA sequences within this sample yield the same CDR3. The DNA for the CDR3 is TGTGCCAGCAGCTTAGCAGGGAACTATGGCTACACCTTC. It is translated as CASSLAGNYGYTF. J is TRBJ1-2 and V is TRBV7-2; no reliable D call. The CDR3 length is 13 residues. CDR1 SGHTA and CDR2 FQGNSA come from the germline V gene. V lost 0 bases and J lost 2, with 4 bases in between.

The rearrangement links TRBV7-9 to TRBJ1-4; 7 positions match TRBD1. The CDR3 has 15 residues. Germline-derived CDR1 and CDR2 are SEHNR and FQNEAQ (reference sequence). V was clipped by 5 bases and J by 4 bases; unmatched bases: 7. The CDR3 DNA reads TGTGCCAGCAGCCTCCAAACAGGGGTTAATGAAAAACTGTTTTTT. It codes for CASSLQTGVNEKLFF.

The chain joins TRBV30 to TRBJ2-1; no clear D. The CDR3 loop spans 12 amino acids. The V end was cut by 2 bases, the J end by 6 bases, with 8 bases between. From germline, CDR1 is GTSNPN and CDR2 SVGIG (reference sequence). DNA for the CDR3: TGTGCCTGGAGTAAAGCCGGCAATGAGCAGTTCTTC. Its protein is CAWSKAGNEQFF.

This chain links TRBV2 with TRBJ2-7; TRBD2 might be the D (6 bases). The ends were cut back, 6 bases at V and 2 bases at J, with 8 bases in the middle. Germline CDR1 SNHLY, CDR2 FYNNEI. This CDR3 has 12 amino acids. This CDR3 reads CASSGSPYEQYF. CDR3 nucleotides: TGTGCCAGCAGCGGGAGCCCCTACGAGCAGTACTTC.

The V gene is TRBV30, the J gene TRBJ2-7, with unresolved D. The V and J ends lost 3 bases and 0 bases respectively, with 9 bases between them. The CDR3 consists of 13 residues. Germline CDR1 is GTSNPN and CDR2 is SVGIG (reference sequence). The CDR3 loop reads CAWSLADSYEQYF. DNA of the CDR3: TGTGCCTGGAGCCTGGCAGACTCCTACGAGCAGTACTTC.

This chain uses TRBV5-4 with TRBJ2-7; 8 bases line up with TRBD1. The junction had 10 bases not matched to a gene; V was cut back by 6 bases and J by 5 bases. The germline V gene has CDR1 SGHNT and CDR2 YYREEE (reference sequence). The CDR3 is 14 amino acids. CDR3: CASNPGTGRHEQYF. The CDR3 bases are TGTGCCAGCAACCCCGGGACAGGCCGCCACGAGCAGTACTTC.

The CDR3 protein is CASRGTGGADYGYTF. As DNA, the CDR3 is TGTGCCAGCAGAGGGACAGGGGGCGCCGACTATGGCTACACCTTC. The chain is built from TRBV27 and TRBJ1-2; 12 nucleotides match TRBD1. CDR3 length equals 15 residues. Unmatched junction bases numbered 5, after V lost 6 bases and J lost 3 bases. Germline V gene data show CDR1 as MNHEY and CDR2 as SMNVEV (reference sequence).

The chain has TRBV5-1 and TRBJ1-2; D might be TRBD1 (6 bases). The ends were cut back, 0 bases at V and 3 bases at J, with 12 bases in the middle. Germline assignment: CDR1 SGHRS and CDR2 YFSETQ. The CDR3 runs to 15 residues. CDR3 sequence (DNA): TGCGCCAGCAGCTTGGACAGGGCGGTCGACTATGGCTACACCTTC. Translating it yields CASSLDRAVDYGYTF.

This chain joins TRBV6-5 and TRBJ1-2, with TRBD1 matching 8 bases. The CDR3 loop spans 15 amino acids. After removal of 5 bases from V and 5 bases from J, the junction contained 10 bases not matched to a gene. Germline loops: CDR1 MNHEY, CDR2 SVGAGI. The CDR3 DNA reads TGTGCCAGCAGTCAAACCTGGACAGGGTTGTATGGCTACACCTTC. It codes for CASSQTWTGLYGYTF.

This clone was seen only a few times. The V call is TRBV6-1, the J call TRBJ1-1; unclear D gene. Germline-derived CDR1 and CDR2 are MNHNS and SASEGT. V was clipped by 11 bases and J by 3 bases, with 16 bases between them. The CDR3 contains 13 residues. The CDR3 is CAGMPPHDTEAFF. DNA of the CDR3: TGTGCCGGGATGCCCCCCCACGACACTGAAGCTTTCTTT.

J is TRBJ2-2 and V is TRBV5-1; 8 bases are shared with TRBD2. This CDR3 contains 18 residues. J gave up 4 bases and V 0 bases, and 11 bases lay outside the gene matches. Germline-derived CDR1 and CDR2 are SGHRS and YFSETQ. The CDR3 loop reads CASSLVASGLTSTGELFF. The CDR3 DNA reads TGCGCCAGCAGCTTGGTAGCTAGCGGGCTTACTTCCACCGGGGAGCTGTTTTTT.